Listed here is a single TCR beta chain. Its antigen is unidentified. In the source study's methods: What underpinned the distant-metastasis classifier for papillary thyroid cancer was the set of CDR3 differences across clinicopathological groups. TCRdb reassembled clones from the PCR reads with MiXCR. The V and J calls and clone size come from TCRdb's table, not from the authors' own analysis. The sample yields about 20,000 clones, 25% to 35% seen once. This entry belongs to a study of metastatic and nonmetastatic thyroid tumors. The overall study: Thyroid patients, malignant and benign, had repertoires compared across blood and tumor or nodule tissue. Study-wide results and limits: Reportedly, malignant thyroid tumors had significantly higher TCR beta diversity than benign nodules, in blood and tumor.

V shed 4 bases and J 2 bases; nucleotides not matched to a gene: 5. CDR1 SGHNT and CDR2 YYREEE come from the germline V gene (reference sequence). The CDR3 runs 14 residues. All patients were treatment-naive before thyroid surgery. The sequencing sample was made of tumor tissue. The receptor was derived from a male donor with papillary thyroid cancer or a benign thyroid nodule (not recorded which). Some clones in this sample may be carry-over from other donors' samples. This sequence joins TRBV5-4 and TRBJ2-7; 8 positions match TRBD2. This CDR3 reads CASSPAGLAYEQYF. The DNA of the CDR3 is TGTGCCAGCAGCCCGGCGGGACTAGCCTACGAGCAGTACTTC.